This T cell receptor (beta chain) is from a study of blood T cell repertoires in COVID-19. Assay used: immunoSEQ multiplex PCR; TCRdb lists only in-frame clones, some missing. This table holds 150,000 or so clones, about 86% found once. Germline CDR1 and CDR2: SGHNT and YYREEE (reference sequence). This CDR3 spans 14 amino acids. Trimming took off 2 bases at V and 5 bases at J, with 13 bases between the two ends. The TCR originated in a man aged 50 or older who had recovered from COVID-19. Sequenced sample: PBMCs or T cells enriched from blood (not recorded which). V is TRBV5-4 and J is TRBJ2-5; a weak D match, TRBD2 (5 bases). Here the CDR3 DNA reads TGTGCCAGCAGCTTTCCTGAGCGGATGGAGACCCAGTACTTC. Its translation: CASSFPERMETQYF.